The 9 T cell receptor beta chains given below trace back to one sample, sequenced in a study of T cells in Graves' hyperthyroidism and ophthalmopathy. From RNA transcripts, TCR beta CDR3 regions were amplified. First-round RT-PCR of the TCR CDR3 relied on the HTBI primer set. TCRdb re-derived calls from the multiplex PCR reads in MiXCR, one entry per CDR3 protein. Altogether about 330,000 distinct CDR3 sequences are present, 12% to 15% being singletons, with the ten largest covering about 37%. Sequences were obtained from blood. The receptor source for this set is a woman in her 40s with Graves' ophthalmopathy.

In this sample, this clonotype turned up a few times. The V gene is TRBV24-1, the J gene TRBJ2-3; no reliable D call. Germline V gene sequence: CDR1 KGHDR, CDR2 SFDVKD. Deletions cut 3 bases from V and 6 bases from J, with 12 bases between. This CDR3 contains 14 residues. The CDR3 DNA reads as TGTGCCACCAGTGATCTCTCGGCGGCCGATACGCAGTATTTT. This sequence encodes CATSDLSAADTQYF.

This clonotype has only a few counts. The rearrangement uses TRBV20-1 and TRBJ1-2; D unclear. V lost 3 bases and J 8 bases, leaving 19 bases between the germline ends. The CDR3 loop spans 14 amino acids. CDR1 is DFQATT and CDR2 is SNEGSKA in the germline V gene (reference sequence). CDR3 sequence: CSASSTLGETGYTF. The CDR3 nucleotides read TGCAGTGCTAGTTCGACCCTTGGGGAGACGGGCTACACCTTC.

J is TRBJ2-1 and V is TRBV5-4; D is possibly TRBD2 (6 bases). Trimming took 2 bases from V and 0 from J, leaving 9 bases between them. The germline V gene has CDR1 SGHNT and CDR2 YYREEE (reference sequence). The CDR3 loop spans 15 amino acids. CDR3 in DNA: TGTGCCAGCAGCTTAGCTAGCGCCTCCTACAATGAGCAGTTCTTC. Amino acid sequence: CASSLASASYNEQFF.

This clonotype has a count of ten or more. V and J are TRBV11-1 and TRBJ2-1, with TRBD2 identical over 8 bases. The CDR3 totals 15 residues. V lost 5 bases to trimming and J lost 4 bases; unmatched junction nucleotides: 7. Germline V CDR1 and CDR2: SGHAT, FQDESV (reference sequence). CDR3 nucleotide sequence: TGTGCCAGCAGCCCGGGTCGGGGGGGGTACAATGAGCAGTTCTTC. Protein: CASSPGRGGYNEQFF.

A few counts support this clonotype. CDR3 region: CASSLNTGSGNEQFF. CDR3 in DNA: TGCGCCAGCAGCTTGAATACAGGAAGTGGCAATGAGCAGTTCTTC. The chain combines TRBV5-1 with TRBJ2-1, with D perhaps matching TRBD1 (5 bases). Per germline, CDR1 SGHRS and CDR2 YFSETQ. This CDR3 spans 15 amino acids. V was shortened by 1 base and J by 6 bases, with 14 bases between the two germline ends.

This clonotype was observed a handful of times. V usage is TRBV5-1 and J usage is TRBJ1-1; D unclear. V was clipped by 0 bases and J by 1 base, with 13 bases between them. Germline assignment: CDR1 SGHRS and CDR2 YFSETQ. CDR3 length: 16 residues. The CDR3 DNA is TGCGCCAGCAGCTTGGTCGGCGGACCGGCGAACACTGAAGCTTTCTTT. It translates to CASSLVGGPANTEAFF.

Details on this clonotype: A much larger clone differs by one base, so this may be a read error. Because the CDR3 is missing its conserved closing phenylalanine or tryptophan, this is likely a read error. The V call is TRBV2, the J call TRBJ2-5; 9 positions agree with TRBD2. The CDR3 runs 16 residues. Germline V CDR1 and CDR2: SNHLY, FYNNEI. The V segment lost 1 base and the J segment 1 base; nucleotides outside the gene matches: 4. The CDR3 loop reads CASSEEEAGGQETQYY. As DNA, the CDR3 is TGTGCCAGCAGTGAAGAGGAAGCGGGGGGCCAAGAGACCCAGTACTAC.

A word on this clonotype: A read error is possible here, since a much larger clone lies one base away. The CDR3 DNA reads as TGTGCCTGGAAACTACCCGGAAGTATCCAGTTCTTC. The encoded protein is CAWKLPGSIQFF. J is TRBJ2-1 and V is TRBV30; D ambiguous. Trimming removed 4 bases at V and 13 bases at J, with 17 bases between. This CDR3 is built from 12 residues. Germline assignment: CDR1 GTSNPN and CDR2 SVGIG (reference sequence).

This clonotype has just a few counts. The chain couples TRBV29-1 to TRBJ2-7, with D possibly matching TRBD1 (6 bases). V was trimmed by 2 bases and J by 4 bases, leaving 15 bases between them. Germline lookup yields CDR1 SQVTM and CDR2 ANQGSEA. This CDR3 has 14 amino acids. The CDR3 is CSVESQGESYEQYF. CDR3 in DNA: TGCAGCGTTGAATCACAGGGAGAGAGTTACGAGCAGTACTTC.